This TCR beta chain was identified in a study of cytomegalovirus exposure and HLA in healthy donors. This CDR3 contains 16 residues. Germline V gives CDR1 SGDLS, CDR2 YYNGEE. V was clipped by 0 bases and J by 6 bases, with 18 bases between them. As to this clone: Its antigen remains unknown.

Study-wide results and caveats: Reportedly, TCR beta sequences accurately predicted HLA-A and HLA-B alleles in most subjects. Sequencing likely caused a cluster of highly shared sequence variants. Follow-up analysis found HLA locus-dependent TCR association rates, highest for DRB1 and lowest for HLA-C.

The PCR was carried out with 60 Vbeta primers and 13 Jbeta primers. The data were produced by immunoSEQ multiplex PCR, yet TCRdb's version contains in-frame clones alone and is incomplete. Here the sample spans 150,000 to 200,000 clones, about 80% being singletons. This receptor was taken from a female donor in good health and CMV-seronegative. The sample taken for sequencing was PBMCs. This chain joins TRBV9 and TRBJ1-2, with TRBD1 as a possible D gene (6 bases). CDR3 bases: TGTGCCAGCAGCGTAGACGGCGCAGGGGTGGGGGATGGCTACACCTTC. It translates to CASSVDGAGVGDGYTF.